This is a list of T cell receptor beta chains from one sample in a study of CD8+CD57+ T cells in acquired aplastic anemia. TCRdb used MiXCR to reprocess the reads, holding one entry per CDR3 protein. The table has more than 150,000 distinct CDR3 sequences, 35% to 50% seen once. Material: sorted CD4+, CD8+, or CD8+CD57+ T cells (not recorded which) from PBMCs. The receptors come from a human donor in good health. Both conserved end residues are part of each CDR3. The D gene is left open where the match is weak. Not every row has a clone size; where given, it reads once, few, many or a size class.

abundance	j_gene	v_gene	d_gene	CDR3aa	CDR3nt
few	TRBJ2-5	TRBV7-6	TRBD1	CASSLGGQGARETQYF	TGTGCCAGCAGCCTAGGTGGACAGGGGGCCCGGGAGACCCAGTACTTC
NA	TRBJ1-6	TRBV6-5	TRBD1	CASSSDRGLSPLHF	TGTGCCAGCAGTTCCGACAGGGGGCTATCACCCCTCCACTTT
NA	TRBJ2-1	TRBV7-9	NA	CASSFDFDEQFF	TGTGCCAGCAGCTTTGACTTCGATGAGCAGTTCTTC
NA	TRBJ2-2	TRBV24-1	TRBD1	CATSSGGEETGELFF	TGTGCCACCAGTTCAGGGGGCGAAGAGACCGGGGAGCTGTTTTTT
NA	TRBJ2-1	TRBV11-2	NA	CASSLLSKANEQFF	TGTGCCAGCAGCTTACTTAGCAAAGCCAATGAGCAGTTCTTC
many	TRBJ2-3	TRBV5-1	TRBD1	CASSVAGGVDTQYF	TGCGCCAGCAGCGTGGCAGGGGGTGTAGATACGCAGTATTTT
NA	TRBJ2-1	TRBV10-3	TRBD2	CAVSEFFGGYDEQFF	TGTGCCGTCAGTGAGTTTTTCGGGGGGTACGATGAGCAGTTCTTC
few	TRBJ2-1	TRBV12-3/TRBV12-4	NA	CASGTPSYNEQFF	TGTGCCAGCGGGACTCCTTCCTACAATGAGCAGTTCTTC
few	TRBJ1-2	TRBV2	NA	CASSENPIQGYGYTF	TGTGCCAGCAGCGAAAACCCGATTCAGGGTTATGGCTACACCTTC
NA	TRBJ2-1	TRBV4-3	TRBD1	CASSLRGDRKDNEQFF	TGCGCCAGCAGCCTCCGCGGGGACAGGAAAGACAATGAGCAGTTCTTC
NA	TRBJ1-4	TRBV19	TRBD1	CASSVSTGFWVFF	TGTGCCAGTAGTGTATCGACAGGGTTTTGGGTGTTTTTT
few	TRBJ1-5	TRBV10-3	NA	CAIESGYGNQPQHF	TGTGCCATCGAATCGGGGTATGGCAATCAGCCCCAGCATTTT
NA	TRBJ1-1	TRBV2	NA	CASSEALAGNTEAFF	TGTGCCAGCAGTGAAGCGCTTGCAGGGAACACTGAAGCTTTCTTT
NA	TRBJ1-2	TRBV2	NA	CASMDWNGYTF	TGTGCCAGCATGGACTGGAATGGCTACACCTTC
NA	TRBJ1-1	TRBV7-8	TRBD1	CASSANRGGNTEAFF	TGTGCCAGCAGCGCTAACAGGGGTGGGAACACTGAAGCTTTCTTT
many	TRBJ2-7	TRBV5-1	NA	CASSLEGTRMHFSSYEQYF	TGCGCCAGCAGCTTGGAGGGCACTAGGATGCACTTCTCCTCCTACGAGCAGTACTTC
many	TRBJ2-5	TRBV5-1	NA	CASAPGMIGETQYF	TGCGCCAGCGCCCCGGGAATGATCGGAGAGACCCAGTACTTC
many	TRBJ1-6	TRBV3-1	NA	CASSQGIDSPLHF	TGTGCCAGCAGCCAAGGGATAGATTCACCCCTCCACTTT
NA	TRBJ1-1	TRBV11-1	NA	CASSLWGGKPAFF	TGTGCCAGCAGCTTATGGGGCGGGAAACCGGCTTTCTTT
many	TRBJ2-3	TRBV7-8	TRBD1	CASSRGQGLIGTQYF	TGTGCCAGCAGCCGGGGACAGGGTCTAATCGGTACGCAGTATTTT
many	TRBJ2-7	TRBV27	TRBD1	CASSYRGRTYEQYF	TGTGCCAGCAGTTACAGGGGGCGGACCTACGAGCAGTACTTC
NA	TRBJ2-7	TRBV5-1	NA	CASSLAPSYEQYF	TGCGCCAGCAGCTTGGCCCCCTCCTACGAGCAGTACTTC
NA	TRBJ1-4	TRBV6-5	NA	CASSYGDGEIEKLFF	TGTGCCAGCAGTTACGGGGACGGGGAGATTGAAAAACTGTTTTTT
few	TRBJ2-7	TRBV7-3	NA	CASSLNAGLGEQYF	TGTGCCAGCAGCTTGAATGCGGGGTTGGGCGAGCAGTACTTC
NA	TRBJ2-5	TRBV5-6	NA	CASSLTGDSQETQYF	TGTGCCAGCAGCTTGACGGGGGACAGCCAAGAGACCCAGTACTTC
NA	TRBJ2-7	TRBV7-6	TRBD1	CASGGGQYYEQYF	TGTGCCAGCGGTGGGGGACAGTACTACGAGCAGTACTTC
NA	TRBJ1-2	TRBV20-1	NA	CSATIRGFGDGYTF	TGCAGTGCTACGATTCGGGGTTTCGGAGATGGCTACACCTTC
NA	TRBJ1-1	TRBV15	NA	CATSNTPGEAFF	TGTGCCACCAGCAACACCCCCGGTGAAGCTTTCTTT
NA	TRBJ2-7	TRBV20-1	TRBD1	CSARDYRGPYEQYF	TGCAGTGCTAGAGATTACAGGGGACCCTACGAGCAGTACTTC
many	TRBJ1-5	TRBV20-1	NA	CSASDRGVESQPQHF	TGCAGTGCTAGCGATAGAGGGGTCGAGAGTCAGCCCCAGCATTTT